This T cell receptor (beta chain) is from a study of response to subunit inactivated influenza vaccine. Regarding the study as a whole: New T cells are recruited in small numbers by each seasonal influenza vaccination, according to the authors' suggestion.

Germline V CDR1 and CDR2: SNHLY, FYNNEI. V was pared by 9 bases and J by 8 bases, with 10 bases between. CDR3 length equals 10 residues. As to this clonotype: Antigen: not known.

TCRdb called the RT-PCR reads again in MiXCR, with one record for every CDR3 protein. The sample shows more than 550,000 distinct CDR3 sequences, about 10% of them seen only once. The TCR originated in a man over 45 who received an inactivated influenza vaccine. This chain joins TRBV2 and TRBJ1-2, with a possible D match to TRBD1 (5 bases). Sequencing was performed on PBMCs from blood, taken on the day of vaccination. The DNA of the CDR3 is TGTGCCAGTCCCCGGGGCGGCTACACCTTC. This encodes CASPRGGYTF.